This T cell receptor (beta chain) was sequenced for a study of CXCR3-negative and CXCR3-positive naive CD8 T cells. For this clonotype: Its antigen is currently unknown.

The CDR3 contains 12 residues. CDR1 SQVTM and CDR2 ANQGSEA come from the germline V gene. Broader study findings: Across naive subsets, surface CD5 expression was comparable, and TCR strength was inferred from properties of the TRB CDR3. CXCR3 levels fell partly with cryopreservation; most assays relied on fresh PBMCs. Naive cells that were CXCR3-positive had more hydrophobic TRB CDR3s (compared with CXCR3-negative naive cells). TRBV-TRBJ usage was similar across naive CXCR3 subsets but distinct in memory cells.

Researchers prepared the TRB cDNA libraries using 5' RACE with UMI labels. From the 5' RACE reads, TCRdb lists one entry per CDR3 protein and no DNA. The record lists 8,000 to 10,000 distinct CDR3 sequences, of which the ten most abundant hold more than 0.8%. Sequenced sample: naive CXCR3- CD8+ T cells from blood. Subset: CD45RO-CCR7+CD27+CD95- naive CD8+ T cells lacking CXCR3 (TNR3-). The V call is TRBV29-1, the J call TRBJ2-1. This TCR derives from a human donor in good health. Some clones in this sample may be carry-over from other donors' samples. The CDR3 protein is CSVIRSYNEQFF.